This section outlines one TCR beta chain sequence together with its context. This record belongs to a study of T cell changes during pregnancy in multiple sclerosis. Germline V CDR1 and CDR2: SGHTA, FQGNSA. This CDR3 is built from 15 residues. J was trimmed by 2 bases and V by 0 bases; bases with no gene match: 4. Only in-frame clones appear in the TCRdb table, and some are missing; sequencing was by immunoSEQ multiplex PCR. The sample shows roughly 75,000 clones, about 88% of them seen only once. V is TRBV7-2 and J is TRBJ2-7; 7 bases are a match to TRBD1. The receptor's source is a female donor with multiple sclerosis, enrolled in a pregnancy study. The specimen was peripheral blood, collected before pregnancy. Here the CDR3 reads CASSLAGTVTYEQYF. The CDR3 nucleotides are TGTGCCAGCAGCTTAGCGGGGACAGTCACCTACGAGCAGTACTTC. Full variable domain (outside the CDR3, taken from reference TRBV7-2 and TRBJ2-7): GAGVSQSPSNKVTEKGKDVELRCDPISGHTALYWYRQSLGQGLEFLIYFQGNSAPDKSGLPSDRFSAERTGGSVSTLTIQRTQQEDSAVYLCASSLAGTVTYEQYFGPGTRLTVT.